This entry features one T cell receptor beta chain sequence. These data belong to a study of blood T cell repertoires in COVID-19. The wider study: Collection of acute and convalescent COVID-19 samples took place in the United States, Italy and Spain. The analysed material was cDNA or gDNA that came from T cells, B-cell-depleted T cells, or PBMCs.

Trimming took 4 bases from V and 3 from J, leaving 13 bases between them. The CDR3 extends over 15 amino acids. The germline V gene has CDR1 SNHLY and CDR2 FYNNEI. In the authors' workflow: Reference gene primers were amplified, and this amplification served to estimate nucleated cell counts. Repertoires were generated with immunoSEQ multiplex PCR, while TCRdb's copy carries only in-frame clones and drops some. The DNA was the basis for D and trimming; V, J and clone size are from that table. The sample consists of fewer than 75,000 clones, about 82% of them appearing once. The clonotype originates from a human donor in a cohort sampled during active COVID-19. This chain joins TRBV2 and TRBJ1-5, with D possibly matching TRBD1 (5 bases). Sequencing was carried out using peripheral blood. The CDR3 spells CASSVQGRDNQPQHF. CDR3 DNA sequence: TGTGCCAGCAGTGTGCAGGGAAGGGACAATCAGCCCCAGCATTTT.